Below, 3 T cell receptor beta chains from the same sample are listed, as sequenced in a study of T cell repertoires in cytomegalovirus infection. TCRdb reanalysed the reads using MiXCR and keeps one entry per CDR3 protein. The table records hundreds of thousands of distinct CDR3 sequences, 5% to 8.5% of them present only once. Material: PBMCs. These receptors came from a human donor in good health (CMV status not recorded). Some clones in this sample may be carry-over from other donors' samples.

This clonotype has ten or more counts. V is TRBV7-9 and J is TRBJ2-4, with no clear D. The V gene's germline CDR1 is SEHNR and CDR2 FQNEAQ (reference sequence). This CDR3 is 13 amino acids long. The V end was cut by 7 bases, the J end by 9 bases, with 16 bases between. CDR3 bases: TGTGCCAGCACCTCCCTCCCAGCAGGCATTCAGTACTTC. Amino acid sequence: CASTSLPAGIQYF.

This clonotype appeared a few times. The V and J genes are TRBV6-1 and TRBJ1-1, with D perhaps matching TRBD1 (6 bases). Germline-derived CDR1 and CDR2 are MNHNS and SASEGT. The CDR3 extends over 15 amino acids. Trimming left V 5 bases short and J 0 bases short, with 13 bases between. CDR3 protein: CASSYQAGVNTEAFF. In nucleotides, the CDR3 is TGTGCCAGCAGTTACCAGGCAGGGGTGAACACTGAAGCTTTCTTT.

In this sample, this clonotype turned up many times. The chain is built from TRBV12-3 or TRBV12-4 and TRBJ2-1; D is possibly TRBD2 (6 bases). This CDR3 region has 14 residues. Trimming removed 4 bases at V and 5 bases at J, with 12 bases between. CDR3 protein: CASSSGTGNNEQFF. CDR3 sequence (DNA): TGTGCCAGCAGTTCCGGGACTGGGAACAATGAGCAGTTCTTC.